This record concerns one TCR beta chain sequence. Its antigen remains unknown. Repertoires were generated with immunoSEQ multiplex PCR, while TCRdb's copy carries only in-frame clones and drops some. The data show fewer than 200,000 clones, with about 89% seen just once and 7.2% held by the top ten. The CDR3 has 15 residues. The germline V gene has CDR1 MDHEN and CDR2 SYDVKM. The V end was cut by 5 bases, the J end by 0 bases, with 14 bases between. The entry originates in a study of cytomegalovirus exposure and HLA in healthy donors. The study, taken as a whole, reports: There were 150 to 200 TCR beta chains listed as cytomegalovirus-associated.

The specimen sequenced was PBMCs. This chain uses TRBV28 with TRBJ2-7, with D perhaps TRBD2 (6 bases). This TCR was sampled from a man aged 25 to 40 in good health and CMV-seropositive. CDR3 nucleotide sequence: TGTGCCAGCAGTGGGGGGATTCGGTACTCCTACGAGCAGTACTTC. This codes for CASSGGIRYSYEQYF.